This TCR beta chain was sequenced during a study of control samples from healthy donors and cancer patients. TCRdb keeps only in-frame clones here, not all; method: immunoSEQ multiplex PCR. Among about 120,000 clones listed, around 90% were seen once. Sequenced: blood. This receptor was obtained from a man in his fifties or sixties in good health.

Here the CDR3 reads CASTTENTEAFF. In DNA form, the CDR3 reads TGTGCCAGCACCACAGAGAACACTGAAGCTTTCTTT. The chain has TRBV28 and TRBJ1-1; D unresolved. The length of the CDR3 is 12 residues. The germline gives CDR1 MDHEN, CDR2 SYDVKM. V dropped 7 bases and J dropped 1 base, with 7 bases sitting between them.